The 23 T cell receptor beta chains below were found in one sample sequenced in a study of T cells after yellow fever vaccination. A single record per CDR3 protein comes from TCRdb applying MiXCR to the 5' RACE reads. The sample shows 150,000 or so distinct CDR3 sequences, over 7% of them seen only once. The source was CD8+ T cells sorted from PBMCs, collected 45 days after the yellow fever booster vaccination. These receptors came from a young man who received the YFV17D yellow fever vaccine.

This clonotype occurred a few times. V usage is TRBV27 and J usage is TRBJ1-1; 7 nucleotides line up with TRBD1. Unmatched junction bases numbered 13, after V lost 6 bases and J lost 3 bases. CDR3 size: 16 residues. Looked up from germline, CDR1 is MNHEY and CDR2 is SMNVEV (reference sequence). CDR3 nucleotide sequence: TGTGCCAGCAGACCCAGTGGGGCAGGGGGTTACACTGAAGCTTTCTTT. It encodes CASRPSGAGGYTEAFF.

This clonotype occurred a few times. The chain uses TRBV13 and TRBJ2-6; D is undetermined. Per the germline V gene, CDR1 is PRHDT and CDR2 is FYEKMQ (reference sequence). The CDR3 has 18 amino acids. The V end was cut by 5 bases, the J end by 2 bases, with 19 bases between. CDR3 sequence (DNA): TGTGCCAGCAGCGCAAAGGACGCGTACCTCCCTGGGGCCAACGTCCTGACTTTC. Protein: CASSAKDAYLPGANVLTF. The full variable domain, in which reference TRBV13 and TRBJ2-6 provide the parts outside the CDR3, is AAGVIQSPRHLIKEKRETATLKCYPIPRHDTVYWYQQGPGQDPQFLISFYEKMQSDKGSIPDRFSAQQFSDYHSELNMSSLELGDSALYFCASSAKDAYLPGANVLTFGAGSRLTVL.

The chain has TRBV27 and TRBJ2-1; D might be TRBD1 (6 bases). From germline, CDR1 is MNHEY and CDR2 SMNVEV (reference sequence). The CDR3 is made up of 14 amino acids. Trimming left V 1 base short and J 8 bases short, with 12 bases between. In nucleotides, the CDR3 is TGTGCCAGCAGTTTATTTGGGGGCATGGATGAGCAGTTCTTC. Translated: CASSLFGGMDEQFF.

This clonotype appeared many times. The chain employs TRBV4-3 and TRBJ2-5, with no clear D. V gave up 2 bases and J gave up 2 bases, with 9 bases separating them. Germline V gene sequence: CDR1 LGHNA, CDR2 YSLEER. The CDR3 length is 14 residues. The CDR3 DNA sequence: TGCGCCAGCAGCCAAAGTCTTTTTCAAGAGACCCAGTACTTC. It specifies CASSQSLFQETQYF.

CDR3 nucleotides: TGTGCCAGCAGTAAAAACAACTACGAGCAGTACGTC. It translates to CASSKNNYEQYV. The V gene is TRBV2, the J gene TRBJ2-7; no clear D gene. The germline CDR1 and CDR2 sequences are SNHLY and FYNNEI. The CDR3 consists of 12 residues. Deletions cut 5 bases from V and 3 bases from J, with 8 bases between.

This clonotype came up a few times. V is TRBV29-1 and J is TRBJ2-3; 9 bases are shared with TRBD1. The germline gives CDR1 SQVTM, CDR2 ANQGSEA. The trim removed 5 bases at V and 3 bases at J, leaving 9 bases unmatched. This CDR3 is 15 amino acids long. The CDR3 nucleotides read TGCAGCGTTATCCCGCGGGACAGGGAGACAGATACGCAGTATTTT. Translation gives CSVIPRDRETDTQYF.

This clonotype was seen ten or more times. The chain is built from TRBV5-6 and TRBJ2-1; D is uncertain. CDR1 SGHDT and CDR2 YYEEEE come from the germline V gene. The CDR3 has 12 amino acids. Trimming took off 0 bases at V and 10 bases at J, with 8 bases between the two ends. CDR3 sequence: CASSLVGSEQFF. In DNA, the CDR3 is TGTGCCAGCAGCTTGGTTGGGTCCGAGCAGTTCTTC.

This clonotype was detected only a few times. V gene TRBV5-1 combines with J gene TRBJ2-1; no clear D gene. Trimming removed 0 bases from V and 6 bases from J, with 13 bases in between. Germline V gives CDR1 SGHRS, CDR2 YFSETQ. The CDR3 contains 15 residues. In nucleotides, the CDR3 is TGCGCCAGCAGCTTGGGAGAGTGGGTTAGCAATGAGCAGTTCTTC. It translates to CASSLGEWVSNEQFF.

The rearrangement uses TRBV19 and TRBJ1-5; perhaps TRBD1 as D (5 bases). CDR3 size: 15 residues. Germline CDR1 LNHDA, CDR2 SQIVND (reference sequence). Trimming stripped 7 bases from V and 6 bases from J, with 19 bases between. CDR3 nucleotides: TGTGCCAGTAATCAGGGCTTGGTGGCGAGTCAGCCCCAGCATTTT. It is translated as CASNQGLVASQPQHF.

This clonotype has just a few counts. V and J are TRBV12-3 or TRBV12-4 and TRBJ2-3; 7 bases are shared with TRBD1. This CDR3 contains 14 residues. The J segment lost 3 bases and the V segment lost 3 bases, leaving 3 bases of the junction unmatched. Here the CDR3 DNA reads TGTGCCAGCAGTTTTGCACAGGGGACAGATACGCAGTATTTT. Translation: CASSFAQGTDTQYF.

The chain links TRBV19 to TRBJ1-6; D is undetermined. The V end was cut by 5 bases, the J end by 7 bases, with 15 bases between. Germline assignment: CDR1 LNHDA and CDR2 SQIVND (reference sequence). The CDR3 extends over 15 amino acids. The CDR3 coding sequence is TGTGCCAGTAGTTGGACCGGCGGAAAAAATTCACCCCTCCACTTT. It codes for CASSWTGGKNSPLHF.

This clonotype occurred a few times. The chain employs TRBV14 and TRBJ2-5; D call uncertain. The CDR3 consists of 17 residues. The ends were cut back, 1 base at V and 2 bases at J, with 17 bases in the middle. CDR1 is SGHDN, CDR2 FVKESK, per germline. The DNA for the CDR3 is TGTGCCAGCAGCCAAGGAGGCGTTTTTATGGGGCAAGAGACCCAGTACTTC. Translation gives CASSQGGVFMGQETQYF.

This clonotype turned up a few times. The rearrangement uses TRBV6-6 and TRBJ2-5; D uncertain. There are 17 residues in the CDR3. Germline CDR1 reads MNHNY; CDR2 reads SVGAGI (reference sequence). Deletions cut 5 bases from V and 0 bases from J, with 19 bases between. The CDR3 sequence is CASSDPRRGRDQETQYF. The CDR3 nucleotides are TGTGCCAGCAGTGACCCTCGGCGCGGCCGAGACCAAGAGACCCAGTACTTC.

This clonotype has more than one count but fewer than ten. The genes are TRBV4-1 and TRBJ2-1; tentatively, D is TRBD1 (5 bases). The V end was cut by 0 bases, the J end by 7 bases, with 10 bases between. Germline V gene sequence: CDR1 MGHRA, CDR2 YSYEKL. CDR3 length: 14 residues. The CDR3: CASSQEGAWNEQFF. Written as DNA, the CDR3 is TGCGCCAGCAGCCAAGAAGGGGCCTGGAATGAGCAGTTCTTC.

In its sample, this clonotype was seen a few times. The CDR3, as DNA: TGTGCCAGCAGCTTCCTAGCTTCCCAAGAGACCCAGTACTTC. Its protein is CASSFLASQETQYF. V gene TRBV7-9 combines with J gene TRBJ2-5; weak D call: TRBD2 (5 bases). The ends were cut back, 3 bases at V and 1 base at J, with 9 bases in the middle. The CDR3 sequence is 14 residues long. Per germline, CDR1 SEHNR and CDR2 FQNEAQ (reference sequence).

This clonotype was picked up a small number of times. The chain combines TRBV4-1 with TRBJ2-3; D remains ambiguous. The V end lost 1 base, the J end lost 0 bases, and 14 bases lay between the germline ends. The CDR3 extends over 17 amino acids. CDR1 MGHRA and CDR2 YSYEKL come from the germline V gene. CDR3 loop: CASSQGPGLTSTDTQYF. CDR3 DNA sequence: TGCGCCAGCAGCCAAGGGCCAGGCCTGACCAGCACAGATACGCAGTATTTT.

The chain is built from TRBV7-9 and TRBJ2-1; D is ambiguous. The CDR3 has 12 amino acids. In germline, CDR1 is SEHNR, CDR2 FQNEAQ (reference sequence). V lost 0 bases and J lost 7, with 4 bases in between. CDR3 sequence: CASSLARNEQFF. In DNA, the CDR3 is TGTGCCAGCAGCTTAGCGCGAAATGAGCAGTTCTTC.

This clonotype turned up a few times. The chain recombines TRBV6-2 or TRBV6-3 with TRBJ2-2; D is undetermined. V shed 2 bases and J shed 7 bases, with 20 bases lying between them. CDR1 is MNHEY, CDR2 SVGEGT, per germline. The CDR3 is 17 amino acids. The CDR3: CASSYVVGQSFYGELFF. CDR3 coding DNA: TGTGCCAGCAGTTACGTGGTCGGGCAGTCCTTTTACGGGGAGCTGTTTTTT.

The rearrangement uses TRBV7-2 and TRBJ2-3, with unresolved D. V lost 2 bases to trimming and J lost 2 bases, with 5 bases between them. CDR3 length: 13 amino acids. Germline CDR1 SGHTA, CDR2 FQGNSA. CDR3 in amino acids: CASSLSPTDTQYF. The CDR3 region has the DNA TGTGCCAGCAGCTTAAGCCCCACAGATACGCAGTATTTT.

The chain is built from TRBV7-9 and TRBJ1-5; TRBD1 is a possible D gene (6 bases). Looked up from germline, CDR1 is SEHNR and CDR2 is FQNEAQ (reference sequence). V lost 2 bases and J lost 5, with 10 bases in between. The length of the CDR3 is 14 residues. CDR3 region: CASSLLGGDQPQHF. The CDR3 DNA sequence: TGTGCCAGCAGCTTACTCGGGGGCGATCAGCCCCAGCATTTT.

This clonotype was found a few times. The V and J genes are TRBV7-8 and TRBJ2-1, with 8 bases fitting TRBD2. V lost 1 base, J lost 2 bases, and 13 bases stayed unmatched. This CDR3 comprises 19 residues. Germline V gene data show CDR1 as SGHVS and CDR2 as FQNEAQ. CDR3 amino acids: CASSLGRFLQRGTYNEQFF. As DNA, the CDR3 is TGTGCCAGCAGCTTAGGGCGGTTTCTTCAGCGGGGGACCTACAATGAGCAGTTCTTC.

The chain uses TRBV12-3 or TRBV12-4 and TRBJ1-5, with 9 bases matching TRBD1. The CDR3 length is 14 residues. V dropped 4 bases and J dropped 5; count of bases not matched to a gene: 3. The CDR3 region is CASSWTGVDQPQHF. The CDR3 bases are TGTGCCAGCAGTTGGACAGGGGTCGATCAGCCCCAGCATTTT.

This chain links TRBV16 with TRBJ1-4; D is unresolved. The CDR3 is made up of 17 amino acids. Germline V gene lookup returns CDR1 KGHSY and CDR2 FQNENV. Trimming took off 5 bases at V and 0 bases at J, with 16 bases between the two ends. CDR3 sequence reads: CASSGLMPGTTNEKLFF. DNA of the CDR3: TGTGCCAGCAGCGGACTAATGCCGGGGACAACTAATGAAAAACTGTTTTTT.